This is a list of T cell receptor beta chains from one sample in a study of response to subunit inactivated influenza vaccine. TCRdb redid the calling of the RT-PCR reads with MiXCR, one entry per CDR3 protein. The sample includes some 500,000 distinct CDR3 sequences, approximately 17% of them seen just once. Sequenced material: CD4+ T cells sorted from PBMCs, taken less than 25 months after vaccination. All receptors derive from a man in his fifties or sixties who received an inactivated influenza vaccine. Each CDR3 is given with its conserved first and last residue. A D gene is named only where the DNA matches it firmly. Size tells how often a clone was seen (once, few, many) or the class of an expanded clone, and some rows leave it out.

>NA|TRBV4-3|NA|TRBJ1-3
CASSIGPRDTIYF
TGCGCCAGCAGTATCGGGCCACGGGATACCATATATTTT
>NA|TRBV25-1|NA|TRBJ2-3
CASSVRQNTDTQYF
TGTGCCAGCAGTGTTAGACAGAACACAGATACGCAGTATTTT
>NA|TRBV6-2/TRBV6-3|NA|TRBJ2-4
CASSYDRAKNIQYF
TGTGCCAGCAGTTACGACAGAGCGAAAAACATTCAGTACTTC
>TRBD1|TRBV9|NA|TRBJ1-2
CASSVQGAPNYGYTF
TGTGCCAGCAGCGTACAGGGGGCGCCGAACTATGGCTACACCTTC
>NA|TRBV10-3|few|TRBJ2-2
CAINQGLRAGELFF
TGTGCCATCAACCAGGGGTTACGGGCCGGGGAGCTGTTTTTT
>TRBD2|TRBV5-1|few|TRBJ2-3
CASSSEAGGETQYF
TGCGCCAGCAGCTCTGAAGCGGGGGGGGAAACGCAGTATTTT
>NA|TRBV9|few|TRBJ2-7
CASSVGTGISYEQYF
TGTGCCAGCAGCGTAGGGACGGGAATCTCCTACGAGCAGTACTTC
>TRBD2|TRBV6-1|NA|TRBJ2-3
CASRESGGYTDTQYF
TGTGCCAGCAGGGAAAGCGGGGGGTACACAGATACGCAGTATTTT
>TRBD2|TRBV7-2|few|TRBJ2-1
CASSLVRGNNNEQFF
TGTGCCAGCAGCTTAGTGCGGGGGAATAACAATGAGCAGTTCTTC
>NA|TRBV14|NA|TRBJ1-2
CASSQDPRTYGYTF
TGTGCCAGCAGCCAAGATCCCAGGACTTATGGCTACACCTTC
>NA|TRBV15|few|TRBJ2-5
CATSRETRVGETQYF
TGTGCCACCAGCAGAGAGACTCGCGTCGGGGAGACCCAGTACTTC
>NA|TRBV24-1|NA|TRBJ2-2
CATSDPPGGRNTGELFF
TGTGCCACCAGTGATCCCCCCGGCGGCAGAAACACCGGGGAGCTGTTTTTT
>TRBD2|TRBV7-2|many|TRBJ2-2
CASSALATNTGELFF
TGTGCCAGCAGCGCACTAGCGACGAACACCGGGGAGCTGTTTTTT
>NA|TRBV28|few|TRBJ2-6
CASTSWGEGANVLTF
TGTGCCAGCACCTCCTGGGGGGAAGGGGCCAACGTCCTGACTTTC
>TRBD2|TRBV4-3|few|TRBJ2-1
CASSRVAGGPSYNEQFF
TGCGCCAGCAGCCGTGTGGCGGGAGGGCCCTCGTACAATGAGCAGTTCTTC
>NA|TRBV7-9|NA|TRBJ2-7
CASSLGPRPYEQYF
TGTGCCAGCAGCTTAGGCCCAAGGCCCTACGAGCAGTACTTC
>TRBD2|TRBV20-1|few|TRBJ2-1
CSADPIKVGSGGHNEQFF
TGCAGTGCGGACCCCATCAAGGTTGGGAGCGGGGGGCACAATGAGCAGTTCTTC
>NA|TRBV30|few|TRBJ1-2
CAWGTGAYGYTF
TGTGCCTGGGGAACAGGTGCCTATGGCTACACCTTC
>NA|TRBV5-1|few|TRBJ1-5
CASSIDSNQPQHF
TGCGCCAGCAGCATTGACAGTAATCAGCCCCAGCATTTT
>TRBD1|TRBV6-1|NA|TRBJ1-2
CASRQGQGVGYTF
TGTGCCAGCAGACAGGGACAGGGGGTTGGCTACACCTTC
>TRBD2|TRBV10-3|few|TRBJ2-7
CAISDSGTSVHEQYF
TGTGCCATCAGTGATTCCGGGACTAGCGTCCACGAGCAGTACTTC
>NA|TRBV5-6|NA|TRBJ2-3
CASSLVGANTDTQYF
TGTGCCAGCAGCTTGGTAGGGGCCAACACAGATACGCAGTATTTT
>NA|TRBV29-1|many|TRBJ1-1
CSSYRELNTEAFF
TGCAGCTCCTACAGGGAATTGAACACTGAAGCTTTCTTT
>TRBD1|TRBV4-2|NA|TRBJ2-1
CTSSQSGQGYEQFF
TGTACCAGCAGCCAATCTGGACAGGGATATGAGCAGTTCTTC
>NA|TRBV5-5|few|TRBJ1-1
CASSGPGMNTEAFF
TGTGCCAGCAGTGGACCGGGCATGAACACTGAAGCTTTCTTT
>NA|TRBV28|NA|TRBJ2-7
CASSTGLLCYEQYF
TGTGCCAGCAGCACCGGGCTCCTCTGCTACGAGCAGTACTTC
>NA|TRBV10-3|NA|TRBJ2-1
CATKDRDSDLSYNEQFF
TGTGCCACAAAAGACCGGGACTCGGATTTATCCTACAATGAGCAGTTCTTC
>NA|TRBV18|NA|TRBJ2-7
CASSPDSLFYEQYF
TGTGCCAGCTCACCGGACAGTCTTTTCTACGAGCAGTACTTC